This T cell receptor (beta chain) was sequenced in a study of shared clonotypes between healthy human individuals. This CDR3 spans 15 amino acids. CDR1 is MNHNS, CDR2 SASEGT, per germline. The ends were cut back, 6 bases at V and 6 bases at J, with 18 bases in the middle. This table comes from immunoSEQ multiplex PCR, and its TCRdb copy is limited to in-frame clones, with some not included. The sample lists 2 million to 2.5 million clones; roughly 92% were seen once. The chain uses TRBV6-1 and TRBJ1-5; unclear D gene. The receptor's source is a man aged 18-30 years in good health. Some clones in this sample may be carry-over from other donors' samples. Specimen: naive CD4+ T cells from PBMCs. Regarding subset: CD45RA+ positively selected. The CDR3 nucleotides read TGTGCCAGCAGGGGCCGTCCCGCCCGGGGTCAGCCCCAGCATTTT. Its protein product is CASRGRPARGQPQHF.